This TCR beta chain is drawn from a study of blood T cell repertoires in COVID-19. For the study at large: COVID-19 samples collected from the United States, Italy and Spain covered acute and convalescent phases. The analysed material was cDNA or gDNA that came from T cells, B-cell-depleted T cells, or PBMCs.

Seattle cases were enrolled at active infection and followed longitudinally. Under the authors' procedure: By means of reference gene primer amplification, nucleated cell counts were estimated. The method was immunoSEQ multiplex PCR; TCRdb's version includes in-frame clones alone and lacks a portion of them. Clonal size and the V and J genes are those of that table, whereas D and trimming came from the DNA. The data contain about 140,000 clones, 88% of them singletons. Sequences were obtained from peripheral blood. This clonotype originated in a human donor with COVID-19, enrolled during active disease. The donor label of this sample is uncertain.

CDR3 DNA: TGTGCCAGCAGCCTGACAACGAACTATGGCTACACCTTC. Its protein is CASSLTTNYGYTF. The V and J genes are TRBV5-5 and TRBJ1-2, with D unclear. Trimming cost V 4 bases and J 2 bases, with 9 bases left between them. CDR3 length equals 13 residues. The germline V gene has CDR1 SGHKS and CDR2 YYEKEE (reference sequence).